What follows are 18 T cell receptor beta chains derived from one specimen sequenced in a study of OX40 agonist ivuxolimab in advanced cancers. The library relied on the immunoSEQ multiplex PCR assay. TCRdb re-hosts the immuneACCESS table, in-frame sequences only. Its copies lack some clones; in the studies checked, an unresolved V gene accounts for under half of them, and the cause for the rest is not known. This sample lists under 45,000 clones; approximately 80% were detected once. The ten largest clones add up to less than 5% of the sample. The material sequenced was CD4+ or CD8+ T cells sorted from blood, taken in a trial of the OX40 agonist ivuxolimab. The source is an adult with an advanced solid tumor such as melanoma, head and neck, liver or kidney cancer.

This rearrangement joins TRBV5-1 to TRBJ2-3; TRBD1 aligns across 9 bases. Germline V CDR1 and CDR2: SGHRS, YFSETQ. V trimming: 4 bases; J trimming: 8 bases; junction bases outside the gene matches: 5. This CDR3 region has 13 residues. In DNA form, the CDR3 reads TGCGCCAGCAGCATGGGACAGGGCGGTACGCAGTATTTT. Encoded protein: CASSMGQGGTQYF.

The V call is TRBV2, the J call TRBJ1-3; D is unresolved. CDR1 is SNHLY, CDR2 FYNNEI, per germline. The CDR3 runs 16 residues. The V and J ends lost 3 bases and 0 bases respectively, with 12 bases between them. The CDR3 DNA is TGTGCCAGCAGTGACCCCAGGTTCTCCTCTGGAAACACCATATATTTT. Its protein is CASSDPRFSSGNTIYF.

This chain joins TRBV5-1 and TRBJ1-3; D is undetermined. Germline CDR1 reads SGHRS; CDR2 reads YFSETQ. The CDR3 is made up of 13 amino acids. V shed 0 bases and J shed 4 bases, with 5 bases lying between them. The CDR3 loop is CASSLEQGNTIYF. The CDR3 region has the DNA TGCGCCAGCAGCTTGGAACAAGGAAACACCATATATTTT.

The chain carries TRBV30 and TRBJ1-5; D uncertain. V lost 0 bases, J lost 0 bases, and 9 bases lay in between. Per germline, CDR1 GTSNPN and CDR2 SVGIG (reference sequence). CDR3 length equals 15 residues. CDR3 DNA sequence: TGTGCCTGGAGTGTGATGGGAAATAGCAATCAGCCCCAGCATTTT. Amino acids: CAWSVMGNSNQPQHF.

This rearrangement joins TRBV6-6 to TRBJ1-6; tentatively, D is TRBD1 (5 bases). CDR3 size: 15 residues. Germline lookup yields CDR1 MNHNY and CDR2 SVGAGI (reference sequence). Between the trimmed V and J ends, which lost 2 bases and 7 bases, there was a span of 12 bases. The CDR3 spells CASSYRDGPNSPLHF. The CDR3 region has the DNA TGTGCCAGCAGTTACCGGGACGGACCAAATTCACCCCTCCACTTT.

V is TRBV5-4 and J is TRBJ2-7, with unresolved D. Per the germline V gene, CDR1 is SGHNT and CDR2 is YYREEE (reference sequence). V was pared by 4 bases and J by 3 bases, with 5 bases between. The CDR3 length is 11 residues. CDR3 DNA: TGTGCCAGCAGCCGTTACTACGAGCAGTACTTC. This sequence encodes CASSRYYEQYF.

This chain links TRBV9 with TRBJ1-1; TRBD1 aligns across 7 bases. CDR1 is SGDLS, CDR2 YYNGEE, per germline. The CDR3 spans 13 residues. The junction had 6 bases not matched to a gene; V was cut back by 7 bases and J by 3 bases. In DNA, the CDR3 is TGTGCCAGCGGTACAGGGGATGACACTGAAGCTTTCTTT. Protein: CASGTGDDTEAFF. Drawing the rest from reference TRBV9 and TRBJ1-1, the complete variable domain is DSGVTQTPKHLITATGQRVTLRCSPRSGDLSVYWYQQSLDQGLQFLIQYYNGEERAKGNILERFSAQQFPDLHSELNLSSLELGDSALYFCASGTGDDTEAFFGQGTRLTVV.

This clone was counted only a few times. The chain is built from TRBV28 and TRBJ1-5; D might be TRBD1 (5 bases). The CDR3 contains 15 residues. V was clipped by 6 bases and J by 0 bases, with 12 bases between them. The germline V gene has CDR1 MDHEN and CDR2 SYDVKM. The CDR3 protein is CASSPGALSNQPQHF. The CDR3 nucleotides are TGTGCCAGCAGCCCCGGGGCACTTAGCAATCAGCCCCAGCATTTT.

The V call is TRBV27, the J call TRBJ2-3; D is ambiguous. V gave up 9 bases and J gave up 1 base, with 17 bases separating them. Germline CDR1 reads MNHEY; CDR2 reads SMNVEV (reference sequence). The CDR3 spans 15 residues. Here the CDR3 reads CASKQYSRGTDTQYF. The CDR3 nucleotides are TGTGCCAGTAAGCAGTACTCCCGGGGCACAGATACGCAGTATTTT.

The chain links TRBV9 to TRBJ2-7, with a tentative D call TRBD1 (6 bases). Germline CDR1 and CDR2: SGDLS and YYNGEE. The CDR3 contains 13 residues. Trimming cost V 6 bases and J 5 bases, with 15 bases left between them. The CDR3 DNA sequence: TGTGCCAGCAAGTCGACAGGCCTGCACGAGCAGTACTTC. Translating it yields CASKSTGLHEQYF.

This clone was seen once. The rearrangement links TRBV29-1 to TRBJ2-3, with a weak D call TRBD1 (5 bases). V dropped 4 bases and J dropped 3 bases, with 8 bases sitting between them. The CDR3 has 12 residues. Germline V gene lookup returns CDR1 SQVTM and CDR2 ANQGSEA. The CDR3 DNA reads TGCAGCGTTGGTCAGGGAACAGATACGCAGTATTTT. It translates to CSVGQGTDTQYF.

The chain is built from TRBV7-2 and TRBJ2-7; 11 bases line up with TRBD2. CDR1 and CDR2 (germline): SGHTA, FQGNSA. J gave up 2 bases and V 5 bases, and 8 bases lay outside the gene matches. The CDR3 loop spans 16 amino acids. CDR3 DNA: TGTGCCAGCAGCCGACCCGGGACTAGCGGTACCTACGAGCAGTACTTC. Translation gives CASSRPGTSGTYEQYF.

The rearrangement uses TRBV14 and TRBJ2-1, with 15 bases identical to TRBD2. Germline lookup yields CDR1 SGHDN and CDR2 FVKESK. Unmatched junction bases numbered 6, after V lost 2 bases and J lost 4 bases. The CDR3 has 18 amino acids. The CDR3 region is CASSQPGTSGGRYNEQFF. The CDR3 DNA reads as TGTGCCAGCAGCCAACCCGGGACTAGCGGGGGGAGGTACAATGAGCAGTTCTTC.

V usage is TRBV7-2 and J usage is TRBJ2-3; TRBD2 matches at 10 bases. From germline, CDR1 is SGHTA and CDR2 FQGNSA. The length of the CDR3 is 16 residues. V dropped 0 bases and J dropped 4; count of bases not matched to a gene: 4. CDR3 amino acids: CASSLASGRASDTQYF. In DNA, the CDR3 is TGTGCCAGCAGCTTAGCAAGCGGGAGGGCCTCAGATACGCAGTATTTT.

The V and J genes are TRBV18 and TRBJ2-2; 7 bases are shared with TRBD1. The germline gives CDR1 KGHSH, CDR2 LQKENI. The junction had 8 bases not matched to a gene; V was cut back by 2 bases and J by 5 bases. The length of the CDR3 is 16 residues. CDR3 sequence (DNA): TGTGCCAGCTCACCAACCGACAGGGTTTATACCGGGGAGCTGTTTTTT. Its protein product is CASSPTDRVYTGELFF.

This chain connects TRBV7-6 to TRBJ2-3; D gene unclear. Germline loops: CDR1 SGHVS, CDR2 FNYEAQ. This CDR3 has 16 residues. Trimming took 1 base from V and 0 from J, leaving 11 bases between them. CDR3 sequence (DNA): TGTGCCAGCAGCTTAGGCGGCGGATCTAGCACAGATACGCAGTATTTT. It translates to CASSLGGGSSTDTQYF.

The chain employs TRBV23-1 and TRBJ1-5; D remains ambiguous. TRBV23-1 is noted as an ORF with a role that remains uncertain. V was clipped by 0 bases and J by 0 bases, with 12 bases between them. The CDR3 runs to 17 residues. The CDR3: CASSQSEFPYSNQPQHF. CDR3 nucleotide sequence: TGCGCCAGCAGTCAATCGGAGTTTCCTTATAGCAATCAGCCCCAGCATTTT.

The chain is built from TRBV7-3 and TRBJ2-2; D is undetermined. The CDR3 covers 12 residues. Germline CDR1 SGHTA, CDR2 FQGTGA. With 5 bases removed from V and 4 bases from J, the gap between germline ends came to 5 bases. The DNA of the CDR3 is TGTGCCAGCAGCCCCGGCACCGGGGAGCTGTTTTTT. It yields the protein CASSPGTGELFF.